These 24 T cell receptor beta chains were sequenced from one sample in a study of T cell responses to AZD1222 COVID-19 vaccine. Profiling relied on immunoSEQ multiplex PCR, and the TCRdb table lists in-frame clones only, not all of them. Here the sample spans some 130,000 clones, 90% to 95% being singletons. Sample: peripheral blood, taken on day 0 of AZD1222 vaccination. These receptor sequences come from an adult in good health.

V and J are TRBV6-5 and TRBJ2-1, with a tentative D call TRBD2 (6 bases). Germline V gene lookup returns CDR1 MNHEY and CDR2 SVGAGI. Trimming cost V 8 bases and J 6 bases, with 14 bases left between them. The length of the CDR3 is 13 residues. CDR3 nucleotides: TGTGCCAGCCTCGCGGGAAAGGGCAATGAGCAGTTCTTC. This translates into CASLAGKGNEQFF.

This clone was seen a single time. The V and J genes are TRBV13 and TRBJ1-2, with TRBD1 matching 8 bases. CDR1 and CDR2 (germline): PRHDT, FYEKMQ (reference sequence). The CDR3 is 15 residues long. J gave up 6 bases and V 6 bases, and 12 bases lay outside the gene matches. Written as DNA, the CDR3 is TGTGCCAGCAGTCCGGGCGGACAGGGAGGCGATGGCTACACCTTC. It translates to CASSPGGQGGDGYTF. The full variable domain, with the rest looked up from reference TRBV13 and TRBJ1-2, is AAGVIQSPRHLIKEKRETATLKCYPIPRHDTVYWYQQGPGQDPQFLISFYEKMQSDKGSIPDRFSAQQFSDYHSELNMSSLELGDSALYFCASSPGGQGGDGYTFGSGTRLTVV.

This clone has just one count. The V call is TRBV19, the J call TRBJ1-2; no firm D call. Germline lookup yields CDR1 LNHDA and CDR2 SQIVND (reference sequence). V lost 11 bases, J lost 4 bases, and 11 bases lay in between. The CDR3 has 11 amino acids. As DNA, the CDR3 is TGTGCCGCCGGGCGGTTCTATGGCTACACCTTC. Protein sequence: CAAGRFYGYTF.

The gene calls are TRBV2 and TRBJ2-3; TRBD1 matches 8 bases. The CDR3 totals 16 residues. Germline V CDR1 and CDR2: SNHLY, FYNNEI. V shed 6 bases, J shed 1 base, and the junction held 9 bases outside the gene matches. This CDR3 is CASSLLAQGGTDTQYF. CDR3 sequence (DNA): TGTGCCAGCAGCCTCCTGGCACAGGGGGGCACAGATACGCAGTATTTT.

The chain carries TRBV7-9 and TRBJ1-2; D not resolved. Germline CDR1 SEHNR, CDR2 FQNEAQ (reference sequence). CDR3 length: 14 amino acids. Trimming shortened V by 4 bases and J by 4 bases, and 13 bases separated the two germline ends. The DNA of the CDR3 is TGTGCCAGCAGCTCCGCGGAGGTGGTCTATGGCTACACCTTC. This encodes CASSSAEVVYGYTF.

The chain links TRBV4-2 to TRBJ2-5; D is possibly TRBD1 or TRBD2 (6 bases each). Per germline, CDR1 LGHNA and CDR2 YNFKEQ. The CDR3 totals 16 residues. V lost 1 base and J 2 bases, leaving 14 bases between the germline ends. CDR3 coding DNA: TGTGCCAGCAGCCAAGTCCGGGGGCCACTTCAAGAGACCCAGTACTTC. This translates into CASSQVRGPLQETQYF.

CDR3 in amino acids: CASSTTGIQRYEQYF. The CDR3 DNA is TGCGCCAGCAGCACAACTGGGATCCAAAGATACGAGCAGTACTTC. V usage is TRBV5-1 and J usage is TRBJ2-7; the D is unclear. V was cut by 4 bases and J by 4 bases, with 18 bases left in between. The germline gives CDR1 SGHRS, CDR2 YFSETQ. This CDR3 has 15 residues.

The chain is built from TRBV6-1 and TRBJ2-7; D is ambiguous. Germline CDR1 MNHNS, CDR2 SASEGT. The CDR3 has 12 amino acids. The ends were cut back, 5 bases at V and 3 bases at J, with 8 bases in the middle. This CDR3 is CASSPWDYEQYF. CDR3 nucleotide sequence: TGTGCCAGCAGTCCTTGGGACTACGAGCAGTACTTC.

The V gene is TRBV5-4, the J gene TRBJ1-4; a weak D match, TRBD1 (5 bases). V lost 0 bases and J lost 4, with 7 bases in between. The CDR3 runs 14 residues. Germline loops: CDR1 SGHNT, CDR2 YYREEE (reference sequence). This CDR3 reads CASSLEGRNEKLFF. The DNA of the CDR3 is TGTGCCAGCAGCTTGGAGGGGCGTAATGAAAAACTGTTTTTT.

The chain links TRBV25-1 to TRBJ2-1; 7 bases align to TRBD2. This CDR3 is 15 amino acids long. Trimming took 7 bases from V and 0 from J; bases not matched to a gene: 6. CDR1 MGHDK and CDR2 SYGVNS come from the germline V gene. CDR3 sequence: CASTAGGSSYNEQFF. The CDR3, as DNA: TGTGCCAGCACAGCGGGCGGGAGCTCCTACAATGAGCAGTTCTTC.

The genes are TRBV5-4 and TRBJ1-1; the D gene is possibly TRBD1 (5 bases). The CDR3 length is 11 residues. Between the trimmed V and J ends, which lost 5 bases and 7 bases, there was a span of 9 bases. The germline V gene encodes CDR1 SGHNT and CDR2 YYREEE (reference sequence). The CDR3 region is CASRYDSEAFF. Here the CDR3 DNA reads TGTGCCAGCAGGTACGACAGTGAAGCTTTCTTT.

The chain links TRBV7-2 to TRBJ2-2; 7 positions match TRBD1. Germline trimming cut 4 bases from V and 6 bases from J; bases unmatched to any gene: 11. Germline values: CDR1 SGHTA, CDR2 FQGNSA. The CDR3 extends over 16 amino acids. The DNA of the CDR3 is TGTGCCAGCAGCTCAACAGGGGTCAGGGCCGCCGGGGAGCTGTTTTTT. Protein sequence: CASSSTGVRAAGELFF. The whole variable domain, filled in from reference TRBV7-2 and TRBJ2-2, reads GAGVSQSPSNKVTEKGKDVELRCDPISGHTALYWYRQSLGQGLEFLIYFQGNSAPDKSGLPSDRFSAERTGGSVSTLTIQRTQQEDSAVYLCASSSTGVRAAGELFFGEGSRLTVL.

CDR3 loop: CASSLGLPVNYGYTF. DNA of the CDR3: TGTGCCAGCAGCTTAGGCCTCCCGGTGAACTATGGCTACACCTTC. The genes are TRBV7-9 and TRBJ1-2; D is undetermined. Germline V gene data show CDR1 as SEHNR and CDR2 as FQNEAQ (reference sequence). Deletions cut 1 base from V and 2 bases from J, with 11 bases between. The CDR3 runs to 15 residues.

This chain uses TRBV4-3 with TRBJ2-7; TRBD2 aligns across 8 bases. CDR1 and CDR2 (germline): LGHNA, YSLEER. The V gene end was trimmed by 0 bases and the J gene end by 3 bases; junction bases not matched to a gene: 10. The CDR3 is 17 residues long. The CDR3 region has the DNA TGCGCCAGCAGCCAAGATCCGGGAGGGAGGCACATCTACGAGCAGTACTTC. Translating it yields CASSQDPGGRHIYEQYF.

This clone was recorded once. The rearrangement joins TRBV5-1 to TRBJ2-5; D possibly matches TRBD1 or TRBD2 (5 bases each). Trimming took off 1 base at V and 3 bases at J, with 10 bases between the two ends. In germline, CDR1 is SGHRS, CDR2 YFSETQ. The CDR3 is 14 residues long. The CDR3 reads CASSLRRGEETQYF. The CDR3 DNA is TGCGCCAGCAGCTTGAGGCGAGGGGAAGAGACCCAGTACTTC.

The CDR3 protein is CASSEAPGDGSYNEQFF. CDR3 nucleotide sequence: TGTGCCAGCAGCGAGGCCCCCGGTGACGGTTCCTACAATGAGCAGTTCTTC. V and J are TRBV9 and TRBJ2-1, with D unresolved. The CDR3 length is 17 residues. Germline loops: CDR1 SGDLS, CDR2 YYNGEE. The V and J ends lost 3 bases and 1 base respectively, with 17 bases between them.

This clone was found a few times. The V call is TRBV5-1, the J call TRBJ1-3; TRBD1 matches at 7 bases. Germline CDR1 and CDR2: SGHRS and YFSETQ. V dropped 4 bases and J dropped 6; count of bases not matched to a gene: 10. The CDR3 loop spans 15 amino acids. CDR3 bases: TGCGCCAGCAGCCAGACAGGGAGGAGCGAAAACACCATATATTTT. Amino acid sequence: CASSQTGRSENTIYF.

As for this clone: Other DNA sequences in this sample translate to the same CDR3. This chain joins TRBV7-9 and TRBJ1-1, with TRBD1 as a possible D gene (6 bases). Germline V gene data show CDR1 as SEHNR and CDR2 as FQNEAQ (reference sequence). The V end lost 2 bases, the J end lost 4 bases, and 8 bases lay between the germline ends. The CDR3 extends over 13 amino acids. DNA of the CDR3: TGTGCCAGCAGCTTAAGAGGGGGCACTGAAGCTTTCTTT. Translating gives CASSLRGGTEAFF.

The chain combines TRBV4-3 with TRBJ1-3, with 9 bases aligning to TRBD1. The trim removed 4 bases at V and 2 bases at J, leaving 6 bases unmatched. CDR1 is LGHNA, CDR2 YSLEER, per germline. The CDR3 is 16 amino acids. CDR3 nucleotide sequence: TGCGCCAGCAGCCCGGAACAGGGGGCAGCTGGAAACACCATATATTTT. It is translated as CASSPEQGAAGNTIYF.

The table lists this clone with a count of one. The CDR3 sequence is CSVETRSRGYTF. As DNA, the CDR3 is TGCAGCGTTGAGACCCGCTCCCGAGGCTACACCTTC. The rearrangement uses TRBV29-1 and TRBJ1-2; D call uncertain. Trimming removed 3 bases at V and 8 bases at J, with 13 bases between. The CDR3 is made up of 12 amino acids. Germline CDR1 and CDR2: SQVTM and ANQGSEA. Supplemented by reference TRBV29-1 and TRBJ1-2, the full variable domain reads SAVISQKPSRDICQRGTSLTIQCQVDSQVTMMFWYRQQPGQSLTLIATANQGSEATYESGFVIDKFPISRPNLTFSTLTVSNMSPEDSSIYLCSVETRSRGYTFGSGTRLTVV.

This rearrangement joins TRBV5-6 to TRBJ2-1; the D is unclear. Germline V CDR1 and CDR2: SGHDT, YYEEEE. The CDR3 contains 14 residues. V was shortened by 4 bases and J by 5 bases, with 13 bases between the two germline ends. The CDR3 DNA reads TGTGCCAGCAGCCCCGGTTCCCCTAACAATGAGCAGTTCTTC. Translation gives CASSPGSPNNEQFF.

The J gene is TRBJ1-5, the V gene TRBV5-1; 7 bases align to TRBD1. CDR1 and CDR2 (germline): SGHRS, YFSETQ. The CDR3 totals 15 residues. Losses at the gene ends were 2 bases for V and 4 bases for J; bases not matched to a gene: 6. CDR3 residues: CASSLEGGRNQPQHF. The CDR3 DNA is TGCGCCAGCAGCTTAGAAGGGGGCAGGAATCAGCCCCAGCATTTT.

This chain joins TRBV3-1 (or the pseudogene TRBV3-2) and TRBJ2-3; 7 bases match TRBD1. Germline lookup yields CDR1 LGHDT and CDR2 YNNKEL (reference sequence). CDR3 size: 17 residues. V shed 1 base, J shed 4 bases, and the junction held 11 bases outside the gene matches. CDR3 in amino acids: CASSQVNQGEWPDTQYF. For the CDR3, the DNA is TGTGCCAGCAGCCAAGTCAATCAGGGGGAGTGGCCAGATACGCAGTATTTT.

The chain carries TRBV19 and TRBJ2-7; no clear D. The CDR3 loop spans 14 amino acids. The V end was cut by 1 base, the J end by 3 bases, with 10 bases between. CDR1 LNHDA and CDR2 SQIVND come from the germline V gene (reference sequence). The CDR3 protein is CASSIAEFVYEQYF. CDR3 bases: TGTGCCAGTAGTATAGCCGAGTTCGTCTACGAGCAGTACTTC. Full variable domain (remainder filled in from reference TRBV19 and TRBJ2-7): DGGITQSPKYLFRKEGQNVTLSCEQNLNHDAMYWYRQDPGQGLRLIYYSQIVNDFQKGDIAEGYSVSREKKESFPLTVTSAQKNPTAFYLCASSIAEFVYEQYFGPGTRLTVT.